Listed here is a single T cell receptor (beta chain). The data are from a study of blood T cell repertoires in COVID-19. The CDR3 totals 14 residues. Looked up from germline, CDR1 is MNHEY and CDR2 is SVGEGT. Trimming took 2 bases from V and 1 from J; bases not matched to a gene: 2. TCRdb's table, derived via immunoSEQ multiplex PCR, lists solely in-frame clones and lacks some. The repertoire holds 390,000 or so clones, with 89% as singletons. The receptor was derived from a woman under 40 with COVID-19, enrolled during active disease. The chain couples TRBV6-2 or TRBV6-3 to TRBJ2-7; 7 bases are a match to TRBD2. The sequenced material came from peripheral blood. The CDR3 sequence is CASSYLGRSYEQYV. In DNA form, the CDR3 reads TGTGCCAGCAGTTACCTCGGGAGGTCCTACGAGCAGTACGTC.